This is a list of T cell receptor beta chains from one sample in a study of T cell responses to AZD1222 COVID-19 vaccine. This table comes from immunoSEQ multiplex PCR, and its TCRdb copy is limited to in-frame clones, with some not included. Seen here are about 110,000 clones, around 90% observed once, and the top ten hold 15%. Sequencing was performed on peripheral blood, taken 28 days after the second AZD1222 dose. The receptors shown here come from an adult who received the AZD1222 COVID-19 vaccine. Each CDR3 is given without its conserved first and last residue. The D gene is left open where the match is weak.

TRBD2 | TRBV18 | ASSTLAGGPWNNEQF
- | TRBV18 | ASSDPNSPLH
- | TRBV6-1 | ASSDWRIYGYT
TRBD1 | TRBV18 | ASSPRQGTYEQY
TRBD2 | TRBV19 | ASSIDTGAGGRTDTQY
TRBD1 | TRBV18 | ASSPPTGDGYT
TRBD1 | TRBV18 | ASSPAGTGFVAF
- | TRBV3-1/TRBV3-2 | ASGTGNRGYT
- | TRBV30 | AWSFALRQEYGYT
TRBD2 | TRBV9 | ASSDLGLADNEQF
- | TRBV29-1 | SVPYWGRNYGYT
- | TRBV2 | ASPLSTEAF
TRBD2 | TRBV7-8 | ASSLGARGSGSADTQY
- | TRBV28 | ASSPQVGEQF
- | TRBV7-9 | ASSLEAQPQH
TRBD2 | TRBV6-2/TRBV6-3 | ASSYPTSGRNEQF
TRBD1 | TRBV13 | ASSLTGAYGYT
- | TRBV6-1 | ASSRRDSYEQY
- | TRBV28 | ASSLQYNYGYT
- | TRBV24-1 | ATSDVVGAEQF
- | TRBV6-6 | ASSSEADTQY
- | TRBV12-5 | ASGLFPPNSEAF
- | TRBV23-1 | ASSLWPLSTNEKLF
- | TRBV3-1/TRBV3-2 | ASSQASSADTQY
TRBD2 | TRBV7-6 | ASTITSGGGETQY
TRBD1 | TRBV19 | ATATDRYNEQF
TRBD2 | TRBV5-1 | ASSSSGLANTGELF
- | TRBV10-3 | AISDSSSVETQY
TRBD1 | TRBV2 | ASSNDRAATGELF
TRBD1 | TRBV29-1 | SVNGPGTGIYEQY
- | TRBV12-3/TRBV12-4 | ASSLYGAGGYT
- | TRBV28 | ASSSTVNTEAF
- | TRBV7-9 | ASSLGPGPHVLT
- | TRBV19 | ASSRGAGWNTEAF
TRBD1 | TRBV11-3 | ASSLGGQHSGNTIY
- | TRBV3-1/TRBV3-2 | ASSHNPGDTQY
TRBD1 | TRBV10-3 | AISRTSSSGTGREKLF
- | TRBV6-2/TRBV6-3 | ASSYRGTQGTQY
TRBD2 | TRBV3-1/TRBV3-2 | ASSPRASGRSTDTQY
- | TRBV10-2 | ASSAQESQPQH
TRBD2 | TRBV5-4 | ASSAGGAGGPAEQF
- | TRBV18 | ASSLLLPEGHSGNTIY
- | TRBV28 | ASSLTKNIQY
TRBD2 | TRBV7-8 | ASSPGGTDTQY
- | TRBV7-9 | ASSLMGDTEAF
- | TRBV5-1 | ASSKETGEDEQY
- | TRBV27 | ASRRPDRAEAF
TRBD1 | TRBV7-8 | ASSLGDRVRETQY